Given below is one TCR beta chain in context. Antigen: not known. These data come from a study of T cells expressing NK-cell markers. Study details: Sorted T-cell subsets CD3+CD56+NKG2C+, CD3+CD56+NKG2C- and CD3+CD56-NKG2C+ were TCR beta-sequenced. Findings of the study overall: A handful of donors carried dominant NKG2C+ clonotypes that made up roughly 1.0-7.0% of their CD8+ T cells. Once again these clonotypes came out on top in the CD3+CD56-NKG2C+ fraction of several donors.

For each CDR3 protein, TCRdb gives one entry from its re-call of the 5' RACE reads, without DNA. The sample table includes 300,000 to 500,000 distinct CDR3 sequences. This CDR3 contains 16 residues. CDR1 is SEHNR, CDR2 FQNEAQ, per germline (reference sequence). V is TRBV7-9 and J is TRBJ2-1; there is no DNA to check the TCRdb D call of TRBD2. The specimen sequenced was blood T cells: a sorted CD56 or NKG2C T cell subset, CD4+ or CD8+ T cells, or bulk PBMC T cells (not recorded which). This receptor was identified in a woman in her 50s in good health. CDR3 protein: CASSSRATSGTDEQFF.